This T cell receptor (beta chain) is from a study of T cells in localized non-small cell lung cancer. Study-level points and caveats: Sequence data derive from only one tumor region, so heterogeneity remains possible. Appearances in adjacent lung were noted for a median roughly 50 of the top 100 tumor clones. The greatest T cell clonality was found in uninvolved adjacent lung (higher than in tumor).

This clone was seen more than once but under ten times. Its matching antigen is unknown. Germline values: CDR1 MDHEN, CDR2 SYDVKM. V shed 4 bases and J shed 5 bases, with 17 bases lying between them. The CDR3 has 15 residues. Method: immunoSEQ multiplex PCR; TCRdb's copy keeps in-frame clones and lacks some. The table lists about 1,400 clones, 20% to 25% of them singletons. The source is a female donor aged 60 or older with stage II squamous cell lung carcinoma. The genes are TRBV28 and TRBJ2-5, with D tentatively TRBD2 (5 bases). The material was normal lung tissue next to the tumor, obtained before any cancer treatment. CDR3 protein: CASSSRLDSRETQYF. The CDR3 DNA reads TGTGCCAGCAGTTCCCGTTTGGACTCTCGGGAGACCCAGTACTTC.